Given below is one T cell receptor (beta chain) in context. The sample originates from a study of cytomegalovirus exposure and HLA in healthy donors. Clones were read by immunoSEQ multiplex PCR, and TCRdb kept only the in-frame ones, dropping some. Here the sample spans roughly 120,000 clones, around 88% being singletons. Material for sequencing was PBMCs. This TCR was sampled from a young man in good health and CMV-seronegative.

CDR3 nucleotides: TGTGCCAGCAGCGTAGTTTCGGGGGGGAACACCGGGGAGCTGTTTTTT. Translating it yields CASSVVSGGNTGELFF. V usage is TRBV9 and J usage is TRBJ2-2; 7 bases match TRBD2. The CDR3 sequence is 16 residues long. Germline values: CDR1 SGDLS, CDR2 YYNGEE. The V and J ends lost 0 bases and 1 base, in that order; junction bases with no gene match: 3. Based on the CDR3 plus reference TRBV9 and TRBJ2-2, the full variable domain is DSGVTQTPKHLITATGQRVTLRCSPRSGDLSVYWYQQSLDQGLQFLIQYYNGEERAKGNILERFSAQQFPDLHSELNLSSLELGDSALYFCASSVVSGGNTGELFFGEGSRLTVL.